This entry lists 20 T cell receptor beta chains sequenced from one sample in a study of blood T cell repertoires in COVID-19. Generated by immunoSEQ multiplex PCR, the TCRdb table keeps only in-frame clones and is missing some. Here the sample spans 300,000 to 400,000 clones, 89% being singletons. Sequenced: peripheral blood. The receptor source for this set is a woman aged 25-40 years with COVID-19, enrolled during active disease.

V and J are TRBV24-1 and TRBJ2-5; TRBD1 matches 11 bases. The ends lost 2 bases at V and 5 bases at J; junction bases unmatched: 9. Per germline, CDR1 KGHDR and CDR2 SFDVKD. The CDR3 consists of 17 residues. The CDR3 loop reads CATSDSGQGGERETQYF. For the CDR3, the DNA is TGTGCCACCAGTGATTCGGGACAGGGGGGAGAAAGGGAGACCCAGTACTTC.

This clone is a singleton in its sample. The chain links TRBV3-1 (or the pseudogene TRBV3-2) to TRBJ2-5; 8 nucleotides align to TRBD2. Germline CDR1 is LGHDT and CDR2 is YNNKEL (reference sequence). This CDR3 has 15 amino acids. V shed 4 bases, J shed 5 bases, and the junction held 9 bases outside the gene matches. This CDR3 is CASSPLRGVRETQYF. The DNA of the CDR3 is TGTGCCAGCAGCCCACTGCGGGGGGTCCGGGAGACCCAGTACTTC.

The chain's CDR3 is CASSPSGGKTGELFF. CDR3 coding DNA: TGTGCCAGCAGTCCTAGCGGGGGGAAAACCGGGGAGCTGTTTTTT. The chain recombines TRBV27 with TRBJ2-2; 11 bases line up with TRBD2. There are 15 residues in the CDR3. The germline V gene encodes CDR1 MNHEY and CDR2 SMNVEV (reference sequence). After removal of 5 bases from V and 5 bases from J, the junction contained 4 bases not matched to a gene.

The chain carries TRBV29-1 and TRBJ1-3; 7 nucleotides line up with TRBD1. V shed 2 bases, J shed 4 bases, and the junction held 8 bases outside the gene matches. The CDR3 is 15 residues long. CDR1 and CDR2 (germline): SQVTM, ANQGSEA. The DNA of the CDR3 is TGCAGCGTTGAAAAGTCCGGGACAGCCGGAAACACCATATATTTT. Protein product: CSVEKSGTAGNTIYF.

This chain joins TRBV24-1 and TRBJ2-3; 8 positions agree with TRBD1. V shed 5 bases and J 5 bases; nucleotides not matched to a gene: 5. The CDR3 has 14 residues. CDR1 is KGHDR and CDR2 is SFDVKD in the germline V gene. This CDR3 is CATSGTGRRDTQYF. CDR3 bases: TGTGCCACCAGTGGGACAGGGAGGAGAGATACGCAGTATTTT.

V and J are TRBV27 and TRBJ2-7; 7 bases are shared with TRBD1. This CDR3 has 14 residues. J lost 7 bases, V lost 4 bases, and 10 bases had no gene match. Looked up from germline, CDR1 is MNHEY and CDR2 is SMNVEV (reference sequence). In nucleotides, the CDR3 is TGTGCCAGCAGTTGGTCAGGGGGTGGTCGGGAGCAGTACTTC. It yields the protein CASSWSGGGREQYF.

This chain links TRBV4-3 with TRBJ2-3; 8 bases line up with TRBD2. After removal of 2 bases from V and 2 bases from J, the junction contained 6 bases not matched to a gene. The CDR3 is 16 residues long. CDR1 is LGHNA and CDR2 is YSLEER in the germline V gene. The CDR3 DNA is TGCGCCAGCAGCCAACAGGCGGGGGGACACACAGATACGCAGTATTTT. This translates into CASSQQAGGHTDTQYF.

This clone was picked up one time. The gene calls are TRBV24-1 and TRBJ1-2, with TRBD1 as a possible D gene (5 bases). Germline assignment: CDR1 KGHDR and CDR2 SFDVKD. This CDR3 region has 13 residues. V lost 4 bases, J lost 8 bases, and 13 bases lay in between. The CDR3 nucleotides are TGTGCCACCAGTGACTCGGGACTCAAAGGCTACACCTTC. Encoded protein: CATSDSGLKGYTF.

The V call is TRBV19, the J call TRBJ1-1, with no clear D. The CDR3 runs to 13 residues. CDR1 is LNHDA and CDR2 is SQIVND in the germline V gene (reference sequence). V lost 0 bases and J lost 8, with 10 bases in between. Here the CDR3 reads CASSIDFGEEAFF. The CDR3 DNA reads TGTGCCAGTAGTATAGATTTCGGGGAGGAAGCTTTCTTT.

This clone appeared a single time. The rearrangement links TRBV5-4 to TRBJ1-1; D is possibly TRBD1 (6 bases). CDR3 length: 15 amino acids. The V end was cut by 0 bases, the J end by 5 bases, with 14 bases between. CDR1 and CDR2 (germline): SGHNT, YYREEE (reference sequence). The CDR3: CASSLAGTGWTEAFF. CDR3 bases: TGTGCCAGCAGCTTGGCCGGTACAGGGTGGACTGAAGCTTTCTTT.

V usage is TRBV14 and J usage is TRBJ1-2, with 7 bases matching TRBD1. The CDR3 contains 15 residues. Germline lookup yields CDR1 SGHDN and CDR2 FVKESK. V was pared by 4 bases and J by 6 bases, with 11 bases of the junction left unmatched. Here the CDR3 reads CASSPRQGSSHGYTF. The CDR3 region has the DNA TGTGCCAGCAGCCCAAGACAGGGTTCATCGCATGGCTACACCTTC.

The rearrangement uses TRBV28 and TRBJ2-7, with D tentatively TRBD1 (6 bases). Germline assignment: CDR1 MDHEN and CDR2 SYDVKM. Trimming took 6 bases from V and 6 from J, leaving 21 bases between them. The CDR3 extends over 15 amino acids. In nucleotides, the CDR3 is TGTGCCAGCAGCCAACCGATGGGACAAGGGGGCGAGCAGTACTTC. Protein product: CASSQPMGQGGEQYF.

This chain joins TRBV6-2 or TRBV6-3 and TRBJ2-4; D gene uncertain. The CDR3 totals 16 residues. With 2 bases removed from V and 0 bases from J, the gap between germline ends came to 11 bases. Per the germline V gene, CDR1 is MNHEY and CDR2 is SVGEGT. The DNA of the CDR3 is TGTGCCAGCAGTTACCCCGCGGTACTAGCCAAAAACATTCAGTACTTC. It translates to CASSYPAVLAKNIQYF.

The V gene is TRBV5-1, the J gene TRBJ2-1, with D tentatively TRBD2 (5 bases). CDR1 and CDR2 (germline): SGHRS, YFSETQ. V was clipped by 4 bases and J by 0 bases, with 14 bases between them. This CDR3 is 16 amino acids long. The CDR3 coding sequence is TGCGCCAGCAGCCCCTCTGGGGAGAGCTCCTACAATGAGCAGTTCTTC. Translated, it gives CASSPSGESSYNEQFF.

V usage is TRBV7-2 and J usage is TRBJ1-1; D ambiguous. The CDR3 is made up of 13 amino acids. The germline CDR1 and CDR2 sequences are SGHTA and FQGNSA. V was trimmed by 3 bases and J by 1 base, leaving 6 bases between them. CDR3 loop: CASSLRRNTEAFF. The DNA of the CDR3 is TGTGCCAGCAGCTTGCGGAGGAACACTGAAGCTTTCTTT.

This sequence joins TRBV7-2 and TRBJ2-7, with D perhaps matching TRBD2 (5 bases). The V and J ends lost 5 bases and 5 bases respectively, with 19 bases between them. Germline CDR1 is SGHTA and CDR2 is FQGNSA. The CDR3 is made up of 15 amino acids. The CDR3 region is CASSQTSGLGDEQYF. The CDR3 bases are TGTGCCAGCAGCCAAACCAGTGGACTCGGCGACGAGCAGTACTTC.

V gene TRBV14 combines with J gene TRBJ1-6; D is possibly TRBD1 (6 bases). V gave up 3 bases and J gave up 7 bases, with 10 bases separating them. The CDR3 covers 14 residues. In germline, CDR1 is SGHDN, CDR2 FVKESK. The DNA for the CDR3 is TGTGCCAGCAGCCAGGGCAGGGGAAATTCACCCCTCCACTTT. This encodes CASSQGRGNSPLHF.

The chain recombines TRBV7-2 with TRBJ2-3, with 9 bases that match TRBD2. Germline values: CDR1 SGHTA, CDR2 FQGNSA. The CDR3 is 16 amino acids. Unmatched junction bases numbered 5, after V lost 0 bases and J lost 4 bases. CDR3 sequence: CASSLAGGGAADTQYF. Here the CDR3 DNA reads TGTGCCAGCAGCTTAGCGGGCGGGGGGGCCGCAGATACGCAGTATTTT.

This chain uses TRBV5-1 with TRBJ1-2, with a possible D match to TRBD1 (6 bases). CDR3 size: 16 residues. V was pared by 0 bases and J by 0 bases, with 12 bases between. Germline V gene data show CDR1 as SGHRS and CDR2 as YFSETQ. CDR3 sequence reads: CASSLVPGTTNYGYTF. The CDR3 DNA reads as TGCGCCAGCAGCTTGGTCCCCGGGACAACTAACTATGGCTACACCTTC.

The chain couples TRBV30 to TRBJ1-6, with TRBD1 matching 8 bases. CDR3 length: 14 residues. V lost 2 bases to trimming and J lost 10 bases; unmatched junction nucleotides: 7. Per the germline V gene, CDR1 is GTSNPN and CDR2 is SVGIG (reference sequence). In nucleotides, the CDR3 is TGTGCCTGGAGTTACGGACAGGGAAGGTCACCCCTCCACTTT. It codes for CAWSYGQGRSPLHF. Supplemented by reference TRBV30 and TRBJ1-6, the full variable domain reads SQTIHQWPATLVQPVGSPLSLECTVEGTSNPNLYWYRQAAGRGLQLLFYSVGIGQISSEVPQNLSASRPQDRQFILSSKKLLLSDSGFYLCAWSYGQGRSPLHFGNGTRLTVT.